A selection of T cell receptor beta chains follows, all from one sample in a study of blood T cells in healthy people across ages. MiXCR, applied by TCRdb to the 5' RACE reads, yields one record per CDR3 protein. Of 730,000 or so distinct CDR3 sequences in the sample, 40% to 45% were seen once. The sequenced sample was blood. The receptors stem from a man older than 75 in good health. The CDR3 runs from the conserved cysteine through the conserved F or W. A D gene is named only where the DNA matches it firmly. For some rows the clone size is stated as once, few or many, or as a class when expanded; others skip it.

clone_size: few
j_call: TRBJ2-5
d_call: -
v_call: TRBV20-1
cdr3_aa: CSARDRASLETQYF
cdr3_nt: TGCAGTGCTAGAGATCGCGCTAGCTTGGAGACCCAGTACTTC

clone_size: -
j_call: TRBJ2-7
d_call: -
v_call: TRBV6-5
cdr3_aa: CASSASLIPYEQYF
cdr3_nt: TGTGCCAGCAGTGCCAGCCTTATACCCTACGAGCAGTACTTC

clone_size: few
j_call: TRBJ2-4
d_call: -
v_call: TRBV21-1
cdr3_aa: CASSIHRDRAKNIQYF
cdr3_nt: TGTGCCAGCAGCATCCACCGGGACAGAGCCAAAAACATTCAGTACTTC

clone_size: few
j_call: TRBJ2-5
d_call: TRBD2
v_call: TRBV20-1
cdr3_aa: CSAREPRPGLARETQYF
cdr3_nt: TGCAGTGCTAGAGAGCCCAGGCCGGGACTAGCGAGAGAGACCCAGTACTTC

clone_size: -
j_call: TRBJ2-7
d_call: -
v_call: TRBV2
cdr3_aa: CASREPGRDPYEQYF
cdr3_nt: TGTGCCAGCAGAGAGCCGGGACGGGATCCCTACGAGCAGTACTTC

clone_size: many
j_call: TRBJ2-6
d_call: -
v_call: TRBV6-2/TRBV6-3
cdr3_aa: CASSHNPGGANVLTF
cdr3_nt: TGTGCCAGCAGTCACAACCCCGGTGGGGCCAACGTCCTGACTTTC

clone_size: few
j_call: TRBJ1-2
d_call: -
v_call: TRBV11-2
cdr3_aa: CASSLPTPQRNYGYTF
cdr3_nt: TGTGCCAGCAGCCTGCCCACCCCACAACGGAACTATGGCTACACCTTC

clone_size: few
j_call: TRBJ1-1
d_call: TRBD1
v_call: TRBV6-2/TRBV6-3
cdr3_aa: CASSLGGQGNTEAFF
cdr3_nt: TGTGCCAGCAGTTTGGGGGGACAGGGGAACACTGAAGCTTTCTTT

clone_size: -
j_call: TRBJ2-7
d_call: -
v_call: TRBV18
cdr3_aa: CASSPPNGNHYEQYF
cdr3_nt: TGTGCCAGCTCACCACCGAACGGGAACCACTACGAGCAGTACTTC

clone_size: many
j_call: TRBJ2-2
d_call: -
v_call: TRBV5-1
cdr3_aa: CASSRGGRANTGELFF
cdr3_nt: TGCGCCAGCAGCCGGGGTGGCCGCGCGAACACCGGGGAGCTGTTTTTT